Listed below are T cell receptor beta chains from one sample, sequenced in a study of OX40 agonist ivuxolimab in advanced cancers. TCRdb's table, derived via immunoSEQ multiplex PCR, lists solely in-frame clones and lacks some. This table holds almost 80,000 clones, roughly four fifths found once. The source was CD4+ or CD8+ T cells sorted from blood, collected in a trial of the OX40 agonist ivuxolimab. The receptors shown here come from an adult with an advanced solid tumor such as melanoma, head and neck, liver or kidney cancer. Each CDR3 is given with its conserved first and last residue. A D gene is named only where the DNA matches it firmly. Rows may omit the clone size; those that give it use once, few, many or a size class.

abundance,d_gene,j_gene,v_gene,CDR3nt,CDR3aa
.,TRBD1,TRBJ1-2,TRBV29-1,TGCAGCGTACCTCTCCGGGACAGGGGGCATGGCTACACCTTC,CSVPLRDRGHGYTF
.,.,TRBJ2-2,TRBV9,TGTGCCAGCAGCGTAGAGGGCACCGGGGAGCTGTTTTTT,CASSVEGTGELFF
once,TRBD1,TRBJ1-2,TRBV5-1,TGCGCCAGCAGCTTGCGACAGGGGGCGTTTGACTATGGCTACACCTTC,CASSLRQGAFDYGYTF
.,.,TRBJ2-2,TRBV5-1,TGCGCCAGCAAATCCCCTCCCCGGACTGTGGCGAACACCGGGGAGCTGTTTTTT,CASKSPPRTVANTGELFF
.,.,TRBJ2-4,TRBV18,TGTGCCAGCTCACCGACGGAGTCCAAAAACATTCAGTACTTC,CASSPTESKNIQYF
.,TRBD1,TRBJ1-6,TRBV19,TGTGCCAGTAGTATGGTGACAGGGGACTACTTCCGGGCGCCGAGGAATTCACCCCTCCACTTT,CASSMVTGDYFRAPRNSPLHF
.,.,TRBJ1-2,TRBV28,TGTGCCAGCAGTCCCCCGTTATATGGCTACACCTTC,CASSPPLYGYTF
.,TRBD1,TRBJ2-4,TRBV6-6,TGTGCCAGCAGCCAAGACAGGGGAGCCAAAAACATTCAGTACTTC,CASSQDRGAKNIQYF
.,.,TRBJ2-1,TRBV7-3,TGTGCCAGCAGCTTAACTGGCACTAGCAGTTTGGGTGAGCAGTTCTTC,CASSLTGTSSLGEQFF
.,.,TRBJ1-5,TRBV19,TGTGCCAGTAGTATCACACATAGCAATCAGCCCCAGCATTTT,CASSITHSNQPQHF
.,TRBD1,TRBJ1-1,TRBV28,TGTGCCAGCAGTCCCCCCCGACAGGGGGTACGGACTGAAGCTTTCTTT,CASSPPRQGVRTEAFF
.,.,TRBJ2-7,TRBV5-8,TGTGCCAGCAGCTTCCCAACCGGGAGAGCGGGCGAGCAGTACTTC,CASSFPTGRAGEQYF
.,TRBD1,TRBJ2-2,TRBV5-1,TGCGCCAGCAGCGCGACAGGGGTCGGGGAGCTGTTTTTT,CASSATGVGELFF
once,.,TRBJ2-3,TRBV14,TGTGCCAGCAGCCAGAGGGCTCATACGCAGTATTTT,CASSQRAHTQYF
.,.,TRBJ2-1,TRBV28,TGTGCCAGCAGTTTTGGGCACGATGAGCAGTTCTTC,CASSFGHDEQFF
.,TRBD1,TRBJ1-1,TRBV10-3,TGTGCCACCTCCGGGACAGGATTCACTGAAGCTTTCTTT,CATSGTGFTEAFF
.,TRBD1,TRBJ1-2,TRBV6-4,TGTGCCAGCAGGGGGACAGGGAACTATGGCTACACCTTC,CASRGTGNYGYTF
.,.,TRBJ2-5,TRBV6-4,TGTGCCAGCAGTGACTCGAGTTGGCTCAGTCGCTCGGACAAATTTCGTACCCAGTACTTC,CASSDSSWLSRSDKFRTQYF
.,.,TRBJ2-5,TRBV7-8,TGTGCCAGCAGCTTCCGAGTTAGCGCCCAAGAGACCCAGTACTTC,CASSFRVSAQETQYF
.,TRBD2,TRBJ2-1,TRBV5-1,TGCGCCTCACGGACTAGCGCCAATGAGCAGTTCTTC,CASRTSANEQFF